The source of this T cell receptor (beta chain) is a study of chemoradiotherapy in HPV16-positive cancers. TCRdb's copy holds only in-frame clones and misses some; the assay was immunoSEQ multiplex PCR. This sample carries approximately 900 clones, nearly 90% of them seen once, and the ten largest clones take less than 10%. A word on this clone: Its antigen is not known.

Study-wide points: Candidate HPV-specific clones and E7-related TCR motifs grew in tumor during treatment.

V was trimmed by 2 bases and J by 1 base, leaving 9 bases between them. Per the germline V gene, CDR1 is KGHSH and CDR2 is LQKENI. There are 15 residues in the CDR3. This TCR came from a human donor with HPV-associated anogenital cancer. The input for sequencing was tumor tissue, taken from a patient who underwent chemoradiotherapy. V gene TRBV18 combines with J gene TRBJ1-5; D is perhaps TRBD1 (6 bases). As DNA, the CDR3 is TGTGCCAGCTCACCAAACAGGGTAAGCAATCAGCCCCAGCATTTT. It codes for CASSPNRVSNQPQHF.